The 10 T cell receptor beta chains below were found in one sample sequenced in a study of T-cell reconstitution after alpha-beta-depleted transplantation in children. As it was prepared, the TCRbeta library received unique molecular identifiers. A single record per CDR3 protein comes from TCRdb applying MiXCR to the PCR reads. Of about 240,000 distinct CDR3 sequences listed, about 11% are singletons. Sequenced material: PBMCs from the stem cell graft donor, taken from the stem cell graft. All receptors derive from a human donor who donated a stem cell graft to a child with acute lymphoblastic leukemia.

This chain links TRBV28 with TRBJ1-3; D is unclear. The CDR3 has 14 amino acids. Trimming stripped 11 bases from V and 0 bases from J, with 14 bases between. The V gene's germline CDR1 is MDHEN and CDR2 SYDVKM. CDR3 DNA sequence: TGTGCCCCCCCGGCATCCTCCTCTGGAAACACCATATATTTT. Protein sequence: CAPPASSSGNTIYF.

Ten or more counts support this clonotype. The J gene is TRBJ2-5, the V gene TRBV20-1; D assignment may be TRBD1 or TRBD2 (7 bases each). Trimming pared 3 bases from V and 5 bases from J, leaving 22 bases between. CDR1 and CDR2 (germline): DFQATT, SNEGSKA (reference sequence). The CDR3 consists of 16 residues. CDR3 region: CSASGGLERGQETQYF. The DNA of the CDR3 is TGCAGTGCTAGTGGGGGCCTCGAGCGGGGACAGGAGACCCAGTACTTC.

The rearrangement links TRBV5-1 to TRBJ1-1, with 9 positions matching TRBD1. The V and J ends lost 4 bases and 3 bases, in that order; junction bases with no gene match: 10. This CDR3 contains 16 residues. CDR1 is SGHRS, CDR2 YFSETQ, per germline. The CDR3 coding sequence is TGCGCCAGCAGCGTGAACCCGGGACAGGGCTACACTGAAGCTTTCTTT. It is translated as CASSVNPGQGYTEAFF. Combining the CDR3 with reference TRBV5-1 and TRBJ1-1 gives the whole variable domain KAGVTQTPRYLIKTRGQQVTLSCSPISGHRSVSWYQQTPGQGLQFLFEYFSETQRNKGNFPGRFSGRQFSNSRSEMNVSTLELGDSALYLCASSVNPGQGYTEAFFGQGTRLTVV.

This clonotype was seen ten or more times. The gene calls are TRBV5-6 and TRBJ2-1; tentatively, D is TRBD1 (6 bases). Trimming left V 6 bases short and J 13 bases short, with 20 bases between. Germline CDR1 is SGHDT and CDR2 is YYEEEE. The CDR3 totals 13 residues. The CDR3 nucleotides are TGTGCCAGCAACACTTTGTTAGGACAGTATCAGTTCTTC. Its protein product is CASNTLLGQYQFF. Variable domain in full (rest from reference TRBV5-6 and TRBJ2-1): DAGVTQSPTHLIKTRGQQVTLRCSPKSGHDTVSWYQQALGQGPQFIFQYYEEEERQRGNFPDRFSGHQFPNYSSELNVNALLLGDSALYLCASNTLLGQYQFFGPGTRLTVL.

This clonotype was seen many times. The chain is built from TRBV28 and TRBJ1-1; D remains ambiguous. CDR1 and CDR2 from the germline V gene are MDHEN and SYDVKM. This CDR3 is 12 amino acids long. V shed 5 bases and J shed 1 base, with 5 bases lying between them. The CDR3 here is CASSTPNTEAFF. CDR3 nucleotides: TGTGCCAGCAGTACCCCGAACACTGAAGCTTTCTTT.

The chain links TRBV20-1 to TRBJ2-7; TRBD1 matches at 11 bases. V lost 6 bases, J lost 3 bases, and 7 bases stayed unmatched. The CDR3 runs to 14 residues. The germline V gene has CDR1 DFQATT and CDR2 SNEGSKA (reference sequence). This CDR3 reads CSAYSGTGGYEQYF. DNA of the CDR3: TGCAGTGCCTACTCCGGGACAGGGGGCTACGAGCAGTACTTC.

The V gene is TRBV11-2, the J gene TRBJ2-2, with TRBD1 matching 11 bases. Germline CDR1 is SGHAT and CDR2 is FQNNGV. V dropped 4 bases and J dropped 0; count of bases not matched to a gene: 1. This CDR3 spans 16 amino acids. CDR3 DNA sequence: TGTGCCAGCAGCTGGGGACAGGGGGCGAACACCGGGGAGCTGTTTTTT. It encodes CASSWGQGANTGELFF.

The sample holds many counts of this clonotype. This rearrangement joins TRBV29-1 to TRBJ2-3; TRBD2 aligns across 13 bases. CDR1 is SQVTM, CDR2 ANQGSEA, per germline. J was trimmed by 2 bases and V by 7 bases; bases with no gene match: 6. The CDR3 is 15 residues long. As DNA, the CDR3 is TGCAGCGCGCAAACTAGCGGGAGGGCCACAGATACGCAGTATTTT. Translation: CSAQTSGRATDTQYF.

This clonotype was picked up many times. The CDR3 sequence is CASSSLSTANFNQPQHF. CDR3 DNA: TGTGCCAGCAGTTCGTTGTCAACCGCAAACTTCAATCAGCCCCAGCATTTT. This rearrangement joins TRBV12-3 or TRBV12-4 to TRBJ1-5; D ambiguous. The CDR3 has 17 residues. The V end was cut by 4 bases, the J end by 3 bases, with 19 bases between.

This clonotype came up many times. The chain couples TRBV9 to TRBJ1-1, with 7 nucleotides matching TRBD1. J gave up 9 bases and V 3 bases, and 11 bases lay outside the gene matches. Germline V gene data show CDR1 as SGDLS and CDR2 as YYNGEE. The CDR3 is 14 amino acids. This CDR3 reads CASSAGRTGFKAFF. The CDR3 nucleotides are TGTGCCAGCAGCGCCGGGCGGACAGGATTTAAAGCTTTCTTT.